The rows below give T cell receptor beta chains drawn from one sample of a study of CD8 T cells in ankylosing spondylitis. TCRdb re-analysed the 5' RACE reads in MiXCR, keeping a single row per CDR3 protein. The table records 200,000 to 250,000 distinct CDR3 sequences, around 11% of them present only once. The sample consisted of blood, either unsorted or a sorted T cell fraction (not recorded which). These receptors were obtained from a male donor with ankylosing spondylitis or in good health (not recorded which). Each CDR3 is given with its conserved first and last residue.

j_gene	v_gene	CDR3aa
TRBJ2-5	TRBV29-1	CSVSGPSEETQYF
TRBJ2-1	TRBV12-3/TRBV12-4	CASSPRTSGRTDEQFF
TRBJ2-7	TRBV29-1	CSGGGQGDSYEQYF
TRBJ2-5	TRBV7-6	CASTPLGTSIQTQYF
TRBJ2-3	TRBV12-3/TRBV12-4	CASARATDTQYF
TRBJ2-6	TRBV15	CATSRVVAISGANVLTF
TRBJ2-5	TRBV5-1	CASSFGPETQYF
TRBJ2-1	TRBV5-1	CASSKIQGSYNEQFF
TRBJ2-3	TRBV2	CASISPRRQGADTQYF
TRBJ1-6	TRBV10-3	CAISEGQYNSPLHF
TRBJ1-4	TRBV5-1	CASSFDSPGPRGEKLFF